This TCR beta chain originates from a study of blood T cell repertoires in COVID-19. About the research overall: Sites in the United States, Italy and Spain provided acute and convalescent COVID-19 samples. PBMCs, B-cell-depleted T cells, or T cells provided the cDNA or gDNA that made up the material.

V lost 0 bases, J lost 4 bases, and 9 bases lay in between. Germline loops: CDR1 GTSNPN, CDR2 SVGIG (reference sequence). The CDR3 contains 13 residues. Original processing methods: How many nucleated cells were present was estimated from reference gene primer amplification. Profiling relied on immunoSEQ multiplex PCR, and the TCRdb table lists in-frame clones only, not all of them. Clone size and V and J calls were adopted from that table, with D and trimming inferred from the DNA. The sample has approximately 230,000 clones; approximately 86% are singletons. The receptor's source is a woman aged 80 or older with active or convalescent COVID-19. The chain links TRBV30 to TRBJ2-5; D is undetermined. The sequenced material came from peripheral blood. The CDR3 coding sequence is TGTGCCTGGAGTGTACTCCCTTTAGAGACCCAGTACTTC. It is translated as CAWSVLPLETQYF.